These T cell receptor beta chains were read from a single sample in a study of chemoradiotherapy in HPV16-positive cancers. Produced via immunoSEQ multiplex PCR; TCRdb's table is partial and in-frame only. The sample yields around 33,000 clones, about 87% seen once. The specimen was blood, collected from a patient who underwent chemoradiotherapy. All receptors derive from a human donor with HPV-associated anogenital cancer. CDR3s include the opening cysteine and the closing phenylalanine or tryptophan. The D gene is left open where the match is weak. Clone sizes are given selectively: once, few, many, or a class where the clone is expanded.

>TRBJ1-6|-|TRBV11-2|-
CASSSTVDLSWGPLHF
TGTGCCAGCAGCTCGACCGTCGACCTTAGCTGGGGACCCCTCCACTTT
>TRBJ1-5|-|TRBV2|TRBD1
CASTLARGHDQPQHF
TGTGCCAGCACCCTGGCCAGGGGGCACGATCAGCCCCAGCATTTT
>TRBJ1-1|once|TRBV5-8|-
CASSAGLLNTEAFF
TGTGCCAGCAGCGCGGGACTGTTGAACACTGAAGCTTTCTTT
>TRBJ1-4|-|TRBV4-3|TRBD1
CASSQSPWGDRGDETNEKLFF
TGCGCCAGCAGCCAATCCCCCTGGGGGGACAGGGGAGATGAAACTAATGAAAAACTGTTTTTT
>TRBJ2-1|-|TRBV29-1|-
CSVPTGAGEQFF
TGCAGCGTTCCCACGGGAGCGGGTGAGCAGTTCTTC
>TRBJ2-2|-|TRBV29-1|-
CSGRSTGNGAGELFF
TGCAGCGGGAGGTCTACAGGAAACGGGGCCGGGGAGCTGTTTTTT
>TRBJ2-7|-|TRBV4-1|-
CAGSQGGTPADF
TGCGCCGGCAGCCAAGGTGGGACCCCTGCCGACTTC
>TRBJ2-7|-|TRBV2|-
CASSELYEQYF
TGTGCCAGCAGTGAACTCTACGAGCAGTACTTC
>TRBJ2-5|-|TRBV2|-
CASSEDKAVYAQYF
TGTGCCAGCAGTGAAGATAAGGCGGTTTACGCCCAGTACTTC
>TRBJ1-5|few|TRBV28|-
CASSAPGNQPQHF
TGTGCCAGCAGTGCTCCTGGCAATCAGCCCCAGCATTTT
>TRBJ2-2|-|TRBV10-1|-
CASRRMTNTGELFF
TGCGCCAGCAGGCGGATGACGAACACCGGGGAGCTGTTTTTT
>TRBJ1-3|-|TRBV19|-
CASRLQGPGNTIYF
TGTGCCAGTAGACTTCAGGGCCCCGGAAACACCATATATTTT
>TRBJ2-3|-|TRBV25-1|-
CASSEVLASDTQYF
TGTGCCAGCAGTGAGGTGCTAGCTTCCGATACGCAGTATTTT
>TRBJ2-1|-|TRBV10-2|-
CASNGFREQFF
TGCGCCAGCAACGGGTTCCGCGAGCAGTTCTTC
>TRBJ1-1|-|TRBV5-1|-
CASSFGSGTANTEAFF
TGCGCCAGCAGCTTTGGGTCCGGGACGGCGAACACTGAAGCTTTCTTT
>TRBJ2-7|once|TRBV6-1|-
CASSEALPGVRAGQSSYEQYF
TGTGCCAGCAGTGAAGCGCTTCCGGGGGTTCGTGCGGGACAGAGCTCCTACGAGCAGTACTTC
>TRBJ1-1|-|TRBV13|-
CASSSFITGNTEAFF
TGTGCCAGCAGCTCCTTCATCACAGGGAACACTGAAGCTTTCTTT
>TRBJ1-6|-|TRBV14|-
CASSMPGSYNSPLHF
TGTGCCAGCAGCATGCCGGGGTCTTATAATTCACCCCTCCACTTT
>TRBJ1-3|once|TRBV7-6|TRBD1
CASSRDSNSGNTIYF
TGTGCCAGCAGCCGGGACAGCAACTCTGGAAACACCATATATTTT
>TRBJ2-2|-|TRBV10-3|-
CAISELDWSRGTGELFF
TGTGCCATCAGTGAGCTGGACTGGTCCCGTGGCACCGGGGAGCTGTTTTTT
>TRBJ2-5|-|TRBV5-1|-
CASRDGSPVAQYF
TGCGCCAGCAGGGACGGAAGTCCCGTGGCCCAGTACTTC
>TRBJ1-2|once|TRBV28|-
CASSQYREMGGYTF
TGTGCCAGCAGTCAATACAGGGAGATGGGTGGCTACACCTTC
>TRBJ2-7|-|TRBV9|TRBD1
CASSADPQGALRVEQYF
TGTGCCAGCAGCGCCGACCCACAGGGGGCGCTTAGAGTCGAGCAGTACTTC
>TRBJ2-7|few|TRBV9|-
CASATGTYSYEQYF
TGTGCCAGCGCTACCGGGACATACTCCTACGAGCAGTACTTC